The clone carrying this TCR beta chain was detected a few times. Investigators amplified TCR beta CDR3 regions from RNA transcripts. Second-round multiplex PCR came after a first-round RT-PCR that employed HTBI primers. A single record per CDR3 protein comes from TCRdb applying MiXCR to the multiplex PCR reads. This sample yields about 700,000 distinct CDR3 sequences, of which about two fifths are seen a single time; more than 2.5% belongs to the top ten. CDR3 length: 14 residues. The germline V gene encodes CDR1 GTSNPN and CDR2 SVGIG (reference sequence). V lost 7 bases to trimming and J lost 6 bases; unmatched junction nucleotides: 12. This sample was included in a study of Graves' ophthalmopathy and Graves' hyperthyroidism.

The chain joins TRBV30 to TRBJ1-2; TRBD1 aligns across 9 bases. The sequence came from an adult man with Graves' ophthalmopathy. Input material: peripheral blood. The CDR3 DNA reads TGTGCCTTTCCGGGACAGGGCTTTTTGAATGGCTACACCTTC. Translation: CAFPGQGFLNGYTF.